These 2 T cell receptor beta chains share one sample of origin, sequenced in a study of T cells in Graves' hyperthyroidism and ophthalmopathy. Amplification of TCR beta CDR3 regions was performed using RNA transcripts as template. The HTBI set primed first-round TCR CDR3 RT-PCR. TCRdb fed the multiplex PCR reads into MiXCR, producing one record per CDR3 protein. The sample consists of over 250,000 distinct CDR3 sequences, approximately 13% of them appearing once. Sequenced: blood. All receptors derive from a woman in her forties with Graves' ophthalmopathy.

The table lists this clonotype with many counts. The chain is built from TRBV16 and TRBJ1-6; TRBD1 is a possible D gene (6 bases). This CDR3 has 15 residues. Germline CDR1 is KGHSY and CDR2 is FQNENV. Trimming took 4 bases from V and 10 from J, leaving 17 bases between them. The CDR3 reads CASSREGGLKSPLHF. CDR3 DNA sequence: TGTGCCAGCAGCCGTGAGGGGGGCCTAAAATCACCCCTCCACTTT.

This clonotype has a count of ten or more. The V gene is TRBV11-2, the J gene TRBJ1-1; D is perhaps TRBD1 (5 bases). The CDR3 is made up of 13 amino acids. Trimming pared 5 bases from V and 8 bases from J, leaving 15 bases between. Looked up from germline, CDR1 is SGHAT and CDR2 is FQNNGV. The DNA for the CDR3 is TGTGCCAGCAGCGAGGTTGTTCAGGGCGAAGCTTTCTTT. Encoded protein: CASSEVVQGEAFF.